A selection of T cell receptor beta chains follows, all from one sample in a study of T cell responses to AZD1222 COVID-19 vaccine. The protocol was immunoSEQ multiplex PCR, while the TCRdb copy is restricted to in-frame clones and leaves out a portion. The profile shows around 100,000 clones, 88% of them singletons. The source material was peripheral blood, sampled on day 0 of AZD1222 vaccination. All receptors come from an adult in good health. Each CDR3 is given with its conserved first and last residue. The D gene is left open where the match is weak. Not every row has a clone size; where given, it reads once, few, many or a size class.

14	TRBV7-8	TRBJ1-1	TRBD1	-	TGTGCCAGCAGTTCGACAGGGCCGTTTGGGGAAGCTTTCTTT	CASSSTGPFGEAFF
14	TRBV6-1	TRBJ2-7	TRBD1	-	TGTGCCAGCAGTGACACGACAGGGAAGGACGAGCAGTACTTC	CASSDTTGKDEQYF
15	TRBV5-1	TRBJ2-3	-	once	TGCGCCAGCAGGGCATTGGCGTCTAGCACAGATACGCAGTATTTT	CASRALASSTDTQYF
15	TRBV18	TRBJ2-3	TRBD2	-	TGTGCCAGCTCAAGACGGACTAGCCCCCCAGATACGCAGTATTTT	CASSRRTSPPDTQYF
12	TRBV5-1	TRBJ1-1	-	-	TGCGCCAGCAGCTCCCAGGGAGTTGAAGCTTTCTTT	CASSSQGVEAFF
15	TRBV9	TRBJ2-1	TRBD1	-	TGTGCCAGCAGCGTAGGGCAGGGGGCGGGGAATGAGCAGTTCTTC	CASSVGQGAGNEQFF
16	TRBV19	TRBJ1-5	-	-	TGTGCCAGTACCCCTCGGGAAATAGTTAGCAATCAGCCCCAGCATTTT	CASTPREIVSNQPQHF
16	TRBV4-1	TRBJ2-5	-	-	TGCGCCAGCAGCCAAGGGGCCCTCCTTGAAGAAGAGACCCAGTACTTC	CASSQGALLEEETQYF
17	TRBV11-3	TRBJ1-1	-	-	TGTGCCAGCAGAAGTGCCCTCACCTGGGGGGCGGGCACTGAAGCTTTCTTT	CASRSALTWGAGTEAFF
15	TRBV28	TRBJ2-1	TRBD2	-	TGTGCCAGCAGTCCAAATAGCGGGCTCTACAATGAGCAGTTCTTC	CASSPNSGLYNEQFF
10	TRBV20-1	TRBJ2-1	-	-	TGCAGTGCTAGTGCCAATGAGCAGTTCTTC	CSASANEQFF
14	TRBV6-5	TRBJ2-7	-	-	TGTGCCAGCAGTTACTCGAGGGAGGTCTACGAGCAGTACTTC	CASSYSREVYEQYF
15	TRBV7-7	TRBJ2-1	-	-	TGTGCCAGCAGCATAGGTGGGGCCGCATACAATGAGCAGTTCTTC	CASSIGGAAYNEQFF
16	TRBV7-2	TRBJ2-2	-	-	TGTGCCAGCAGCTTAATCGGGGTATTAGGCACCGGGGAGCTGTTTTTT	CASSLIGVLGTGELFF
15	TRBV5-4	TRBJ2-5	-	-	TGTGCCAGCAGCCAGGACTCTCGGTCCAAAGAGACCCAGTACTTC	CASSQDSRSKETQYF
18	TRBV3-1/TRBV3-2	TRBJ2-1	-	-	TGTGCCAGCAGCCCCCTGAGAGGGGAGATCGAGATCAGCGGTGAGCAGTTCTTC	CASSPLRGEIEISGEQFF
15	TRBV20-1	TRBJ2-2	TRBD1	once	TGCAGTGCTAGTCCCGGGACAGGGTGGACCGGGGAGCTGTTTTTT	CSASPGTGWTGELFF
15	TRBV19	TRBJ2-1	-	once	TGTGCCAGTAGTATAGGTGGGAGGTCATACAATGAGCAGTTCTTC	CASSIGGRSYNEQFF
18	TRBV30	TRBJ2-7	TRBD2	once	TGTGCCTGGAGCGGGGGGGAATCCCGGACTAGAGACCCCTACGAGCAGTACTTC	CAWSGGESRTRDPYEQYF
15	TRBV7-8	TRBJ2-3	TRBD2	once	TGTGCCAGTTATAGCGGGAGGGCCGGCACAGATACGCAGTATTTT	CASYSGRAGTDTQYF
15	TRBV28	TRBJ2-3	-	-	TGTGCCAGCAATCCCGGACTACTTTACACAGATACGCAGTATTTT	CASNPGLLYTDTQYF
14	TRBV19	TRBJ1-5	-	-	TGTGCCAGTCAGAGAGGGGGTAGCGATCAGCCCCAGCATTTT	CASQRGGSDQPQHF
13	TRBV11-2	TRBJ1-1	-	-	TGTGCCAGCAGCTACGTCTCGGAGACTGAAGCTTTCTTT	CASSYVSETEAFF
15	TRBV27	TRBJ2-1	TRBD2	-	TGTGCCAGCAGAACCCGGACTAGCGGGAGGAGGGAGCAGTTCTTC	CASRTRTSGRREQFF
14	TRBV6-5	TRBJ1-2	TRBD1	-	TGTGCCAGCAGACCCTCCGACAGGGAGTATGGCTACACCTTC	CASRPSDREYGYTF
16	TRBV6-2/TRBV6-3	TRBJ1-5	-	few	TGTGCCAGCAGTCACGGCACCAGGGGTGGCAATCAGCCCCAGCATTTT	CASSHGTRGGNQPQHF
14	TRBV11-2	TRBJ1-4	TRBD1	-	TGTGCCAGCAGCCCGACAGGGTTTAATGAAAAACTGTTTTTT	CASSPTGFNEKLFF
14	TRBV5-8	TRBJ1-1	-	-	TGTGCCAGCAGCTTGGGCAGGGTGGGGCTTGAAGCTTTCTTT	CASSLGRVGLEAFF
14	TRBV7-8	TRBJ1-2	-	-	TGTGCCAGCAGCTTAGGGTTGGCGGGAAATGGCTACACCTTC	CASSLGLAGNGYTF
15	TRBV30	TRBJ1-5	-	few	TGTGCCTGGAGCCTAGCCGGGGGGGGCAATCAGCCCCAGCATTTT	CAWSLAGGGNQPQHF
14	TRBV30	TRBJ2-2	-	-	TGTGCCTGGAGAGGGTCAGGGGTCACCGGGGAGCTGTTTTTT	CAWRGSGVTGELFF
12	TRBV30	TRBJ1-1	-	-	TGTGCCTGGAGTGTAGCCTCTAACGAAGCTTTCTTT	CAWSVASNEAFF
12	TRBV29-1	TRBJ1-4	TRBD1	-	TGCAGCGCCGGGACAGGGGACGAAAAACTGTTTTTT	CSAGTGDEKLFF
15	TRBV5-1	TRBJ2-2	-	-	TGCGCCAGCAGCTTGGCCCGCGAAAACACCGGGGAGCTGTTTTTT	CASSLARENTGELFF
13	TRBV7-7	TRBJ2-1	-	-	TGTGCTAGCAGCCGCGCGGGTTACAATGAGCAGTTCTTC	CASSRAGYNEQFF
15	TRBV19	TRBJ1-5	TRBD1	once	TGTGCCAGTAGTGTGCAAGGGGGCAACAATCAGCCCCAGCATTTT	CASSVQGGNNQPQHF
14	TRBV3-1/TRBV3-2	TRBJ2-3	-	-	TGTGCCAGCAGCCCCCGACAGTCCACAGATACGCAGTATTTT	CASSPRQSTDTQYF
15	TRBV4-3	TRBJ2-1	TRBD2	-	TGCGCCAGCAGCCCCCTAGCGGGAAACTACAATGAGCAGTTCTTC	CASSPLAGNYNEQFF
19	TRBV28	TRBJ1-6	-	once	TGTGCCACCACTACCCCCGACGAGCGGGCAAGCTCCTATAATTCACCCCTCCACTTT	CATTTPDERASSYNSPLHF
16	TRBV18	TRBJ2-7	-	few	TGTGCCAGCTCCCCGCCTCCAGATATCCTCTCCAACGAGCAGTACTTC	CASSPPPDILSNEQYF
15	TRBV4-2	TRBJ1-1	-	-	TGTGCCAGCAGCCAGCTCGGGACGGGAAACACTGAAGCTTTCTTT	CASSQLGTGNTEAFF
15	TRBV27	TRBJ2-7	-	-	TGTGCCAGCAGTCCTCGACGGGCGGGTGTTTACGAGCAGTACTTC	CASSPRRAGVYEQYF
14	TRBV10-3	TRBJ2-3	-	-	TGTGCCATCAGTGAGCCCTACTACACAGATACGCAGTATTTT	CAISEPYYTDTQYF
16	TRBV6-5	TRBJ1-1	-	-	TGTGCCAGCAGTTACAACCCACGGGGCGGGAACACTGAAGCTTTCTTT	CASSYNPRGGNTEAFF
14	TRBV28	TRBJ1-2	-	few	TGTGCCAGCAGTTTGGGAGGGTCGGATGTCGGCTACACCTTC	CASSLGGSDVGYTF
14	TRBV6-5	TRBJ1-3	-	-	TGTGCCAGCAGTTATTACCCTGCGGGAAACACCATATATTTT	CASSYYPAGNTIYF
14	TRBV6-5	TRBJ1-3	-	-	TGTGCCAGCAGTCCCCAGGGGAGTCGAAACACCATATATTTT	CASSPQGSRNTIYF
15	TRBV6-4	TRBJ1-2	-	-	TGTGCCCGAAAAGCCCGGGACACCTCAAACTATGGCTACACCTTC	CARKARDTSNYGYTF
14	TRBV6-5	TRBJ2-1	-	-	TGTGCCAGCAGGGGCGGGACCATCTACAATGAGCAGTTCTTC	CASRGGTIYNEQFF
15	TRBV7-8	TRBJ2-5	-	-	TGTGCCAGCAGCTTAGCGGGAGGCGAGATGGAGACCCAGTACTTC	CASSLAGGEMETQYF
14	TRBV2	TRBJ2-1	-	many	TGTGCCAGCAGTTTTGTAGCGGATCAACCTAAGCAGTTCTTC	CASSFVADQPKQFF